These 5 T cell receptor beta chains were all obtained from the same sample, sequenced in a study of blood T cell repertoires in COVID-19. Repertoires were generated with immunoSEQ multiplex PCR, while TCRdb's copy carries only in-frame clones and drops some. The sample includes about 250,000 clones, about 85% of them seen just once. Sequenced input: peripheral blood. These receptors came from a man aged 18 to 30 with active or convalescent COVID-19.

This sequence joins TRBV5-1 and TRBJ1-3; D is uncertain. Germline V CDR1 and CDR2: SGHRS, YFSETQ. The germline V and J ends were trimmed by 0 bases and 1 base, with 5 bases remaining between them. The CDR3 length is 14 residues. The CDR3 loop reads CASSLEPSGNTIYF. The CDR3 DNA is TGCGCCAGCAGCTTGGAGCCTTCTGGAAACACCATATATTTT.

The J gene is TRBJ1-4, the V gene TRBV4-3; tentatively, D is TRBD1 (6 bases). Germline V gene sequence: CDR1 LGHNA, CDR2 YSLEER. V was trimmed by 8 bases and J by 7 bases, leaving 14 bases between them. CDR3 length: 13 amino acids. The CDR3 DNA reads TGCGCCAGCGGAGACCTGGGGGCTGAAAAACTGTTTTTT. It specifies CASGDLGAEKLFF.

V and J are TRBV7-3 and TRBJ2-3; 9 bases align to TRBD2. Germline CDR1 is SGHTA and CDR2 is FQGTGA. The CDR3 runs 16 residues. With V trimmed by 4 bases and J by 5 bases, 10 bases remained unmatched. The CDR3 coding sequence is TGTGCCAGCAGCTCAATAGCGGGAGCCGAGGTAGATACGCAGTATTTT. Its translation is CASSSIAGAEVDTQYF.

The rearrangement uses TRBV4-2 and TRBJ2-1, with D hard to call. CDR1 and CDR2 from the germline V gene are LGHNA and YNFKEQ. Trimming took off 3 bases at V and 6 bases at J, with 6 bases between the two ends. The CDR3 has 12 residues. In DNA form, the CDR3 reads TGTGCCAGCAGCCACTCTCGCAATGAGCAGTTCTTC. Translating gives CASSHSRNEQFF.

This chain links TRBV14 with TRBJ2-7, with 7 bases identical to TRBD2. The V gene's germline CDR1 is SGHDN and CDR2 FVKESK. CDR3 length equals 17 residues. The V segment lost 3 bases and the J segment 0 bases; nucleotides outside the gene matches: 11. As DNA, the CDR3 is TGTGCCAGCAGCCACGGGACGGGGGGAGGCAGCTCCTACGAGCAGTACTTC. Amino acid sequence: CASSHGTGGGSSYEQYF.